A selection of T cell receptor beta chains follows, all from one sample in a study of shared clonotypes between healthy human individuals. Method: immunoSEQ multiplex PCR; TCRdb's copy keeps in-frame clones and lacks some. Of around 700,000 clones listed, about 78% are singletons. Sequenced: memory CD4+ T cells sorted from blood. The receptor set was obtained from a woman in her 30s in good health. Each CDR3 is given with its conserved first and last residue. Each record gives: J gene, D gene, V gene, clone size, CDR3 protein, CDR3 DNA. D genes are given only for firm matches. The size entry is marked missing in some rows and otherwise reads once, few, many or a size class.

J gene: TRBJ1-2
D gene: -
V gene: TRBV5-1
clone size: -
CDR3 protein: CASSLGQKGSNYGYTF
CDR3 DNA: TGCGCCAGCAGCTTGGGACAGAAAGGATCTAACTATGGCTACACCTTC

J gene: TRBJ2-6
D gene: -
V gene: TRBV7-9
clone size: once
CDR3 protein: CASSLVMAGANVLTF
CDR3 DNA: TGTGCCAGCAGCTTAGTCATGGCTGGGGCCAACGTCCTGACTTTC

J gene: TRBJ2-1
D gene: -
V gene: TRBV28
clone size: -
CDR3 protein: CASSLRSVRAHEQFF
CDR3 DNA: TGTGCCAGCAGTTTACGTTCCGTCAGGGCCCATGAGCAGTTCTTC

J gene: TRBJ2-2
D gene: TRBD2
V gene: TRBV28
clone size: few
CDR3 protein: CASSPWTSGSTGELFF
CDR3 DNA: TGTGCCAGCAGTCCCTGGACTAGCGGGAGTACCGGGGAGCTGTTTTTT

J gene: TRBJ2-3
D gene: -
V gene: TRBV5-1
clone size: once
CDR3 protein: CASSLGGGRPTDTQYF
CDR3 DNA: TGCGCCAGCAGCTTGGGTGGGGGGAGGCCCACAGATACGCAGTATTTT

J gene: TRBJ2-1
D gene: TRBD1
V gene: TRBV5-1
clone size: few
CDR3 protein: CASSLDRGSYNEQFF
CDR3 DNA: TGCGCCAGCAGCCTGGACAGGGGATCCTACAATGAGCAGTTCTTC

J gene: TRBJ1-4
D gene: TRBD1
V gene: TRBV5-1
clone size: many
CDR3 protein: CASSLFGVGQGEEKLFF
CDR3 DNA: TGCGCCAGCAGCTTGTTTGGTGTTGGACAGGGAGAAGAAAAACTGTTTTTT

J gene: TRBJ2-2
D gene: -
V gene: TRBV28
clone size: -
CDR3 protein: CASRRRQGGIGELFF
CDR3 DNA: TGTGCCAGCAGGAGACGACAGGGAGGGATCGGGGAGCTGTTTTTT

J gene: TRBJ2-7
D gene: -
V gene: TRBV11-2
clone size: -
CDR3 protein: CASSYHEDAGSNEQYF
CDR3 DNA: TGTGCCAGCAGCTACCACGAAGACGCGGGATCTAACGAGCAGTACTTC

J gene: TRBJ2-2
D gene: TRBD2
V gene: TRBV11-2
clone size: few
CDR3 protein: CASSRLAAASGELFF
CDR3 DNA: TGTGCCAGCAGCCGACTAGCGGCCGCTTCCGGGGAGCTGTTTTTT

J gene: TRBJ2-7
D gene: -
V gene: TRBV28
clone size: -
CDR3 protein: CASSLVGGGHEQYF
CDR3 DNA: TGTGCCAGCAGTTTAGTGGGAGGCGGACACGAGCAGTACTTC

J gene: TRBJ2-7
D gene: TRBD2
V gene: TRBV19
clone size: -
CDR3 protein: CASKAGLDQSYEQYF
CDR3 DNA: TGTGCCAGCAAGGCTGGACTAGACCAATCCTACGAGCAGTACTTC

J gene: TRBJ1-5
D gene: -
V gene: TRBV15
clone size: -
CDR3 protein: CATSRDGAGSNQPQHF
CDR3 DNA: TGTGCCACCAGCAGAGATGGGGCCGGTAGCAATCAGCCCCAGCATTTT

J gene: TRBJ2-7
D gene: -
V gene: TRBV6-1
clone size: -
CDR3 protein: CASSLHPTYEQYF
CDR3 DNA: TGTGCCAGCAGCCTACACCCTACCTACGAGCAGTACTTC

J gene: TRBJ2-1
D gene: -
V gene: TRBV5-1
clone size: few
CDR3 protein: CASSAGGPNHNEQFF
CDR3 DNA: TGCGCCAGCAGCGCGGGCGGCCCTAACCACAATGAGCAGTTCTTC

J gene: TRBJ2-7
D gene: -
V gene: TRBV23-1
clone size: -
CDR3 protein: CASSKGGGNSYEQYF
CDR3 DNA: TGCGCCAGCAGCAAAGGGGGAGGGAACTCCTACGAGCAGTACTTC

J gene: TRBJ1-2
D gene: -
V gene: TRBV30
clone size: -
CDR3 protein: CAWSTSPGTDGYTF
CDR3 DNA: TGTGCCTGGAGTACCTCCCCAGGGACGGATGGCTACACCTTC

J gene: TRBJ1-4
D gene: -
V gene: TRBV6-4
clone size: -
CDR3 protein: CASRPTGSPNEKLFF
CDR3 DNA: TGTGCCAGCAGGCCTACAGGGTCCCCGAATGAAAAACTGTTTTTT

J gene: TRBJ1-2
D gene: TRBD1
V gene: TRBV5-1
clone size: -
CDR3 protein: CASSSIGTAYGYTF
CDR3 DNA: TGCGCCAGCAGCTCGATCGGGACAGCCTATGGCTACACCTTC

J gene: TRBJ2-2
D gene: TRBD2
V gene: TRBV28
clone size: -
CDR3 protein: CASSFQTGLARTGELFF
CDR3 DNA: TGTGCCAGCAGCTTTCAAACGGGACTAGCCCGCACCGGGGAGCTGTTTTTT

J gene: TRBJ2-2
D gene: -
V gene: TRBV6-5
clone size: -
CDR3 protein: CASSWLGAGTGELFF
CDR3 DNA: TGTGCCAGCAGTTGGTTGGGGGCGGGCACCGGGGAGCTGTTTTTT

J gene: TRBJ2-1
D gene: TRBD2
V gene: TRBV5-4
clone size: -
CDR3 protein: CASSLSAGESNEQFF
CDR3 DNA: TGTGCCAGCAGCTTGTCAGCGGGAGAAAGCAATGAGCAGTTCTTC

J gene: TRBJ2-7
D gene: -
V gene: TRBV5-5
clone size: -
CDR3 protein: CASSWDGYYEQYF
CDR3 DNA: TGTGCCAGCAGCTGGGACGGATACTACGAGCAGTACTTC

J gene: TRBJ2-1
D gene: -
V gene: TRBV28
clone size: -
CDR3 protein: CASMRGYNEQFF
CDR3 DNA: TGTGCCAGCATGAGGGGTTACAATGAGCAGTTCTTC

J gene: TRBJ1-3
D gene: -
V gene: TRBV11-3
clone size: -
CDR3 protein: CASSLDSVLIQGTSGNTIYF
CDR3 DNA: TGTGCCAGCAGCTTAGATTCGGTGCTAATCCAGGGGACCTCTGGAAACACCATATATTTT

J gene: TRBJ2-5
D gene: -
V gene: TRBV28
clone size: -
CDR3 protein: CASSSGGHARPQYF
CDR3 DNA: TGTGCCAGCAGTTCGGGGGGACACGCCCGACCCCAGTACTTC

J gene: TRBJ1-4
D gene: TRBD1
V gene: TRBV7-9
clone size: -
CDR3 protein: CASSRDSPNEKLFF
CDR3 DNA: TGTGCCAGCAGCAGGGACAGCCCGAATGAAAAACTGTTTTTT

J gene: TRBJ2-3
D gene: -
V gene: TRBV5-1
clone size: -
CDR3 protein: CASTVGGTDTQYF
CDR3 DNA: TGCGCCAGCACCGTTGGGGGCACAGATACGCAGTATTTT

J gene: TRBJ1-2
D gene: -
V gene: TRBV11-2
clone size: -
CDR3 protein: CASSTGHSNYGYTF
CDR3 DNA: TGTGCCAGCAGCACCGGACATTCTAACTATGGCTACACCTTC

J gene: TRBJ2-2
D gene: -
V gene: TRBV28
clone size: -
CDR3 protein: CASSAQGYTGELFF
CDR3 DNA: TGTGCCAGCAGTGCCCAGGGTTACACCGGGGAGCTGTTTTTT

J gene: TRBJ2-5
D gene: -
V gene: TRBV27
clone size: once
CDR3 protein: CASSPKMSQLQETQYF
CDR3 DNA: TGTGCCAGCAGTCCCAAGATGAGTCAACTCCAAGAGACCCAGTACTTC

J gene: TRBJ2-2
D gene: -
V gene: TRBV7-9
clone size: -
CDR3 protein: CASNPSPGGDTGELFF
CDR3 DNA: TGTGCCAGCAACCCGTCCCCGGGGGGCGACACCGGGGAGCTGTTTTTT

J gene: TRBJ2-2
D gene: TRBD2
V gene: TRBV14
clone size: -
CDR3 protein: CASSQGSGSAGELFF
CDR3 DNA: TGTGCCAGCAGCCAAGGTAGCGGGAGTGCCGGGGAGCTGTTTTTT

J gene: TRBJ1-1
D gene: TRBD1
V gene: TRBV4-2
clone size: -
CDR3 protein: CASSPLTGTENTEAFF
CDR3 DNA: TGTGCCAGCAGCCCACTAACCGGGACAGAGAACACTGAAGCTTTCTTT

J gene: TRBJ1-5
D gene: TRBD1
V gene: TRBV2
clone size: -
CDR3 protein: CASSDPRTGTMSNQPQHF
CDR3 DNA: TGTGCCAGCAGTGATCCTCGGACAGGGACAATGAGCAATCAGCCCCAGCATTTT

J gene: TRBJ2-2
D gene: TRBD1
V gene: TRBV11-2
clone size: -
CDR3 protein: CASTGGTGGHTGELFF
CDR3 DNA: TGTGCCAGCACCGGCGGGACAGGGGGGCACACCGGGGAGCTGTTTTTT

J gene: TRBJ1-1
D gene: TRBD1
V gene: TRBV18
clone size: -
CDR3 protein: CASSPGTGGGRTEAFF
CDR3 DNA: TGTGCCAGCTCACCAGGGACAGGGGGCGGAAGAACTGAAGCTTTCTTT

J gene: TRBJ2-7
D gene: TRBD2
V gene: TRBV6-5
clone size: -
CDR3 protein: CASMFSGSSGEQYF
CDR3 DNA: TGTGCCAGCATGTTTAGCGGGAGCAGTGGCGAGCAGTACTTC

J gene: TRBJ2-1
D gene: -
V gene: TRBV11-2
clone size: -
CDR3 protein: CASSTDRSDEQFF
CDR3 DNA: TGTGCCAGCAGCACAGACCGGTCCGATGAGCAGTTCTTC

J gene: TRBJ1-5
D gene: -
V gene: TRBV4-1
clone size: -
CDR3 protein: CASSTGYNQPQHF
CDR3 DNA: TGCGCCAGCAGTACAGGGTACAATCAGCCCCAGCATTTT

J gene: TRBJ2-7
D gene: TRBD1
V gene: TRBV19
clone size: -
CDR3 protein: CASSTSGTGKWEQYF
CDR3 DNA: TGTGCCAGTAGTACCTCCGGGACAGGGAAGTGGGAGCAGTACTTC

J gene: TRBJ2-3
D gene: -
V gene: TRBV10-3
clone size: -
CDR3 protein: CAISPGLPDTQYF
CDR3 DNA: TGTGCCATCTCTCCGGGACTCCCAGATACGCAGTATTTT

J gene: TRBJ2-1
D gene: TRBD2
V gene: TRBV2
clone size: -
CDR3 protein: CASSTSGSSYNEQFF
CDR3 DNA: TGTGCCAGCAGCACTAGCGGGAGCTCCTACAATGAGCAGTTCTTC

J gene: TRBJ2-1
D gene: -
V gene: TRBV10-1
clone size: few
CDR3 protein: CASEGPTGWFF
CDR3 DNA: TGCGCCAGCGAGGGACCGACAGGATGGTTCTTC

J gene: TRBJ2-1
D gene: -
V gene: TRBV6-4
clone size: -
CDR3 protein: CASSVDEGDEQFF
CDR3 DNA: TGTGCCAGCAGTGTTGATGAGGGGGATGAGCAGTTCTTC

J gene: TRBJ2-7
D gene: -
V gene: TRBV14
clone size: once
CDR3 protein: CASSPHLTVHEQYF
CDR3 DNA: TGTGCCAGCAGCCCCCACTTGACAGTCCACGAGCAGTACTTC

J gene: TRBJ2-1
D gene: -
V gene: TRBV5-1
clone size: -
CDR3 protein: CASSLSTSSYNEQFF
CDR3 DNA: TGCGCCAGCAGCTTGTCGACTAGCTCCTACAATGAGCAGTTCTTC

J gene: TRBJ2-2
D gene: -
V gene: TRBV5-1
clone size: few
CDR3 protein: CASSNYRSNTGELFF
CDR3 DNA: TGCGCCAGCAGCAATTACAGGTCCAACACCGGGGAGCTGTTTTTT

J gene: TRBJ2-3
D gene: -
V gene: TRBV5-4
clone size: -
CDR3 protein: CASSLEGVDTQYF
CDR3 DNA: TGTGCCAGCAGCTTGGAGGGGGTAGATACGCAGTATTTT

J gene: TRBJ1-4
D gene: TRBD1
V gene: TRBV28
clone size: -
CDR3 protein: CASSSRGLIEKLFF
CDR3 DNA: TGTGCCAGCAGTTCCAGGGGGCTGATTGAAAAACTGTTTTTT

J gene: TRBJ2-4
D gene: -
V gene: TRBV4-2
clone size: -
CDR3 protein: CASSQGPAEHSAKNIQYF
CDR3 DNA: TGTGCCAGCAGCCAAGGTCCCGCCGAACATTCAGCCAAAAACATTCAGTACTTC